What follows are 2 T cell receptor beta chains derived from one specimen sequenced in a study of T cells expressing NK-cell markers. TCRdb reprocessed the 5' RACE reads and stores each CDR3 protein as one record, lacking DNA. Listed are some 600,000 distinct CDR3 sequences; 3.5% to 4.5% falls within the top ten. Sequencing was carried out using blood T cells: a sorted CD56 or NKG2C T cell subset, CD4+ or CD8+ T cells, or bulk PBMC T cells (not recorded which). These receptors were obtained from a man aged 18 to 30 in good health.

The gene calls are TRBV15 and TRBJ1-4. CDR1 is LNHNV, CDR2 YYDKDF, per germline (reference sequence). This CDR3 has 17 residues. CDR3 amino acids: CATSRDLADLSNEKLFF.

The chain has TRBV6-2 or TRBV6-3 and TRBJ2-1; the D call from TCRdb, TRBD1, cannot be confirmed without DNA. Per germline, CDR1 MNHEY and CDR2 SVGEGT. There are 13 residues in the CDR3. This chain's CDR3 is CASSPRQGTEQFF.